The present T cell receptor (beta chain) was sequenced within a study of cytomegalovirus exposure and HLA in healthy donors. The PCR ran on 60 Vbeta and 13 Jbeta primers. The protocol was immunoSEQ multiplex PCR, while the TCRdb copy is restricted to in-frame clones and leaves out a portion. The data include 150,000 or so clones; the top ten clones carry around 1.6%. The germline gives CDR1 ENHRY, CDR2 SYGVKD. V was pared by 2 bases and J by 2 bases, with 0 bases of the junction left unmatched. The CDR3 length is 15 residues. Sequencing used PBMCs. V usage is TRBV10-3 and J usage is TRBJ1-5; 10 bases match TRBD1. This clonotype was obtained from a woman aged 40 to 50 in good health and CMV-seropositive. The DNA for the CDR3 is TGTGCCATCAGTGAGGGGACAGGGGGCAATCAGCCCCAGCATTTT. This translates into CAISEGTGGNQPQHF.